This T cell receptor (beta chain) stems from a study of blood T cell repertoires in COVID-19. As for the study in general: Acute and convalescent COVID-19 specimens originated in the United States, Italy and Spain.

In terms of age and location, participants ranged from about 18 to 89 years and lived in about two dozen US areas. Participants' reported clinical history set cohort assignment. The CDR3 consists of 16 residues. V was trimmed by 4 bases and J by 3 bases, leaving 20 bases between them. The germline V gene encodes CDR1 SGHRS and CDR2 YFSETQ. Method: immunoSEQ multiplex PCR; TCRdb's copy keeps in-frame clones and lacks some. The table shows 210,000 or so clones, with 85% to 90% occurring only once. The rearrangement joins TRBV5-1 to TRBJ2-7; D may be TRBD1 (5 bases). This TCR was recovered from a woman aged 50 to 65 in a cohort exposed to, infected with or recovered from COVID-19 (not recorded which). The sequenced sample consisted of PBMCs or T cells enriched from blood (not recorded which). In nucleotides, the CDR3 is TGCGCCAGCAGCCCTGGCACCACAGGAGTCGGCTACGAGCAGTACTTC. Translated, it gives CASSPGTTGVGYEQYF.